The clone carrying this T cell receptor (beta chain) came up a few times. The CDR3 extends over 18 amino acids. V lost 1 base and J 2 bases, leaving 21 bases between the germline ends. Per germline, CDR1 LGHNA and CDR2 YSLEER. This record comes from a study of T cells after yellow fever vaccination. TCRdb independently ran MiXCR on the 5' RACE reads; one entry per CDR3 protein. The sample holds a few hundred thousand distinct CDR3 sequences, roughly 13% seen once. This sample comprised CD4+ T cells sorted from PBMCs, obtained 45 days after the yellow fever booster vaccination. The rearrangement uses TRBV4-3 and TRBJ2-7, with unresolved D. The TCR was taken from a man younger than 40 who received the YFV17D yellow fever vaccine. CDR3 loop: CASSQGHRSLLGTYEQYF. The CDR3 DNA sequence: TGCGCCAGCAGCCAAGGTCATAGGTCCCTACTCGGAACCTACGAGCAGTACTTC.